The 16 T cell receptor beta chains below come from one sample, sequenced in a study of T cells in Graves' hyperthyroidism and ophthalmopathy. Amplification targeted TCR beta CDR3 regions from RNA transcripts. Using the HTBI primer set, a first-round RT-PCR was run on the TCR CDR3. Via MiXCR, TCRdb re-called the multiplex PCR reads, giving one row per CDR3 protein. In the table there are around 610,000 distinct CDR3 sequences, about 14% of which are singletons. Sequencing used blood. These TCRs come from a middle-aged woman with Graves' ophthalmopathy.

On this clonotype: It may be a read error: a sequence one base away is much more abundant. The V gene is TRBV24-1, the J gene TRBJ1-5; D unresolved. The germline V gene encodes CDR1 KGHDR and CDR2 SFDVKD. This CDR3 has 13 amino acids. This chain's CDR3 is CATGDRVGQPQHF. The CDR3 DNA reads TGTGCCACCGGTGATAGGGTGGGTCAGCCCCAGCATTTT.

This clonotype was seen ten or more times. The chain employs TRBV13 and TRBJ2-7, with TRBD2 matching over 14 bases. CDR1 and CDR2 from the germline V gene are PRHDT and FYEKMQ (reference sequence). Germline trimming cut 4 bases from V and 7 bases from J; bases unmatched to any gene: 3. This CDR3 is built from 14 residues. The CDR3 DNA reads TGTGCCAGCAGCTCGGGACTAGCGGGAGCTGAGCAGTACTTC. Translating it yields CASSSGLAGAEQYF. The full variable domain, rest sourced from reference TRBV13 and TRBJ2-7, is AAGVIQSPRHLIKEKRETATLKCYPIPRHDTVYWYQQGPGQDPQFLISFYEKMQSDKGSIPDRFSAQQFSDYHSELNMSSLELGDSALYFCASSSGLAGAEQYFGPGTRLTVT.

This clonotype has at least ten counts. The rearrangement uses TRBV24-1 and TRBJ2-5; TRBD1 agrees at 10 bases. The germline CDR1 and CDR2 sequences are KGHDR and SFDVKD. The junction had 4 bases not matched to a gene; V was cut back by 5 bases and J by 2 bases. The CDR3 is 15 residues long. The chain's CDR3 is CATSGTGQGQETQYF. CDR3 DNA: TGTGCCACCAGTGGCACGGGACAGGGGCAAGAGACCCAGTACTTC.

This clonotype was seen many times. The chain has TRBV10-3 and TRBJ2-5; tentatively, D is TRBD2 (6 bases). Trimming pared 2 bases from V and 5 bases from J, leaving 6 bases between. Looked up from germline, CDR1 is ENHRY and CDR2 is SYGVKD. There are 12 residues in the CDR3. CDR3 nucleotides: TGTGCCATCAGTGAGGGGGGGGAGACCCAGTACTTC. This gives the protein CAISEGGETQYF.

This clonotype was seen ten or more times. The chain has TRBV12-3 or TRBV12-4 and TRBJ2-7; TRBD2 agrees at 9 bases. V was pared by 7 bases and J by 2 bases, with 6 bases of the junction left unmatched. There are 14 residues in the CDR3. CDR3 amino acids: CASNSGRLPYEQYF. CDR3 in DNA: TGTGCCAGCAATAGCGGGAGACTTCCCTACGAGCAGTACTTC.

This clonotype appeared many times. A junction boundary mismatches the germline segment, possibly from a read error. The chain combines TRBV6-5 with TRBJ2-7; a possible D gene is TRBD2 (5 bases). The CDR3 covers 15 residues. Germline CDR1 MNHEY, CDR2 SVGAGI. The CDR3 DNA reads TGTGCCAGCAGCTACTCATCGGGATCCTTGGACGAGCAGTACTTC. Translation gives CASSYSSGSLDEQYF.

This clonotype was counted at least ten times. This chain joins TRBV27 and TRBJ2-7; perhaps TRBD1 as D (6 bases). CDR3 length: 16 residues. CDR1 is MNHEY and CDR2 is SMNVEV in the germline V gene (reference sequence). The germline V and J ends were trimmed by 4 bases and 1 base, with 17 bases remaining between them. The CDR3 region is CASSSLIMGASYEQYF. CDR3 nucleotide sequence: TGTGCCAGCAGTTCCTTAATCATGGGGGCGTCCTACGAGCAGTACTTC.

At least ten counts were recorded for this clonotype. The rearrangement uses TRBV5-4 and TRBJ1-2; 7 bases are a match to TRBD1. The CDR3 totals 13 residues. V shed 5 bases, J shed 6 bases, and the junction held 7 bases outside the gene matches. CDR1 and CDR2 from the germline V gene are SGHNT and YYREEE (reference sequence). The CDR3 DNA reads TGTGCCAGCAGAAGGGGGCTTAGTGATGGCTACACCTTC. Translation gives CASRRGLSDGYTF.

V is TRBV6-1 and J is TRBJ2-7; D tentatively fits TRBD1 or TRBD2 (5 bases each). The CDR3 sequence is 15 residues long. The V end was cut by 6 bases, the J end by 1 base, with 16 bases between. The germline gives CDR1 MNHNS, CDR2 SASEGT. The CDR3 reads CASSPKGTQSYEQYF. CDR3 in DNA: TGTGCCAGCAGCCCAAAGGGGACGCAGTCCTACGAGCAGTACTTC.

There are many counts of this clonotype. The chain employs TRBV5-4 and TRBJ1-2; tentative D call: TRBD1 (6 bases). V was shortened by 4 bases and J by 1 base, with 17 bases between the two germline ends. The V gene's germline CDR1 is SGHNT and CDR2 YYREEE (reference sequence). The CDR3 is 16 residues long. The CDR3 region is CASSLGGPRNNYGYTF. In DNA, the CDR3 is TGTGCCAGCAGCCTAGGGGGGCCAAGAAATAACTATGGCTACACCTTC. The full variable domain, completed using reference TRBV5-4 and TRBJ1-2, is ETGVTQSPTHLIKTRGQQVTLRCSSQSGHNTVSWYQQALGQGPQFIFQYYREEENGRGNFPPRFSGLQFPNYSSELNVNALELDDSALYLCASSLGGPRNNYGYTFGSGTRLTVV.

At least ten counts were recorded for this clonotype. The V gene is TRBV28, the J gene TRBJ1-1; D possibly corresponds to TRBD1 (5 bases). This CDR3 has 15 amino acids. CDR1 and CDR2 from the germline V gene are MDHEN and SYDVKM. Trimming cost V 5 bases and J 0 bases, with 13 bases left between them. As DNA, the CDR3 is TGTGCCAGCAGTCCCCGGACACGGATGAACACTGAAGCTTTCTTT. Translating it yields CASSPRTRMNTEAFF.

This clonotype showed up many times. The chain links TRBV6-4 to TRBJ1-2; tentative D call: TRBD1 (5 bases). The CDR3 length is 14 residues. V shed 5 bases and J shed 2 bases, with 12 bases lying between them. The germline CDR1 and CDR2 sequences are MRHNA and SNTAGT. The CDR3 loop is CASSRAGTNYGYTF. CDR3 sequence (DNA): TGTGCCAGCAGTAGGGCAGGGACCAACTATGGCTACACCTTC.

This clonotype came up once. The chain uses TRBV6-2 or TRBV6-3 and TRBJ1-2; no firm D call. The V gene's germline CDR1 is MNHEY and CDR2 SVGEGT. With 2 bases removed from V and 0 bases from J, the gap between germline ends came to 7 bases. CDR3 length equals 14 residues. In DNA, the CDR3 is TGTGCCAGCAGTTACGCCTGGACTAACTATGGCTACACCTTC. As protein: CASSYAWTNYGYTF.

There are many counts of this clonotype. The rearrangement uses TRBV6-1 and TRBJ1-1; weak D call: TRBD1 (6 bases). The CDR3 has 13 residues. Germline V CDR1 and CDR2: MNHNS, SASEGT. The ends were cut back, 6 bases at V and 2 bases at J, with 10 bases in the middle. CDR3 loop: CASSRDINTEAFF. CDR3 nucleotide sequence: TGTGCCAGCAGCCGGGACATCAACACTGAAGCTTTCTTT.

This clonotype was seen a handful of times. V and J are TRBV9 and TRBJ2-7; unclear D gene. Germline CDR1 and CDR2: SGDLS and YYNGEE. The CDR3 runs to 17 residues. Trimming stripped 2 bases from V and 3 bases from J, with 21 bases between. Here the CDR3 DNA reads TGTGCCAGCAGCGTCGCCTCTGCGCCGACCTCCTACTACGAGCAGTACTTC. As protein: CASSVASAPTSYYEQYF.

The V gene is TRBV4-1, the J gene TRBJ2-7, with D maybe TRBD2 (6 bases). Looked up from germline, CDR1 is MGHRA and CDR2 is YSYEKL. V lost 4 bases to trimming and J lost 4 bases, with 11 bases between them. There are 13 residues in the CDR3. CDR3: CASSRTREYEQYF. The CDR3 DNA is TGCGCCAGCAGCCGCACCCGGGAGTACGAGCAGTACTTC.